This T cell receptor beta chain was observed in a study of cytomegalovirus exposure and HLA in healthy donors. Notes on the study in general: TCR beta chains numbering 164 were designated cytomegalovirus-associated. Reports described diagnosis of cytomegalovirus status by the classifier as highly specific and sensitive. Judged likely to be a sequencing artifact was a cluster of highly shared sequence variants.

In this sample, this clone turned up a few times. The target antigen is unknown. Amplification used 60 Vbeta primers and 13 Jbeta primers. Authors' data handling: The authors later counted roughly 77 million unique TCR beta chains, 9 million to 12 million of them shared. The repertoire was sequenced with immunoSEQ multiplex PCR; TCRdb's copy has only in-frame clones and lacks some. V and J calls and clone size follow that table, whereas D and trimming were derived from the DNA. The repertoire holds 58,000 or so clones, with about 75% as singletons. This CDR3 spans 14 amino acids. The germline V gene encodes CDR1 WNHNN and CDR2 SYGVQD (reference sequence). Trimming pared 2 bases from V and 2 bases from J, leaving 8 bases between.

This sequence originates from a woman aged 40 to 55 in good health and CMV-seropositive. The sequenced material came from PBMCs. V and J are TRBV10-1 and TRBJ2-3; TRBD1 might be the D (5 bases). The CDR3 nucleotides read TGCGCCAGCAGTGAGACAGGATTCACAGATACGCAGTATTTT. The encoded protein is CASSETGFTDTQYF.